This TCR beta chain was identified during a study of cytotoxic CD8 clonotypes in ibrutinib-treated CLL. Study results and caveats: Baseline levels were approached again at progression, after clonality had risen at ibrutinib response. Against age-matched healthy donors, baseline clonality ran higher and tracked circulating CD8+ T-cell counts.

The junction had 10 bases not matched to a gene; V was cut back by 4 bases and J by 10 bases. The CDR3 loop spans 14 amino acids. From germline, CDR1 is SGDLS and CDR2 YYNGEE. Using immunoSEQ multiplex PCR, the repertoire was profiled, and TCRdb retains in-frame clones only, with some absent. This repertoire shows about 270,000 clones, around 69% found once; its top ten account for about 5.8%. For this clone: Its matching antigen is unknown.

This receptor was obtained from a human donor with chronic lymphocytic leukemia. The chain links TRBV9 to TRBJ2-1; TRBD1 aligns across 8 bases. This specimen was PBMCs, taken at disease progression, from a patient treated with ibrutinib. The CDR3 coding sequence is TGTGCCAGCAGCTACGACACCGACAGGGGAGAGCAGTTCTTC. Its protein is CASSYDTDRGEQFF.